This T cell receptor beta chain was sequenced in a study of response to subunit inactivated influenza vaccine. TCRdb used MiXCR to reprocess the RT-PCR reads, holding one entry per CDR3 protein. The repertoire consists of hundreds of thousands of distinct CDR3 sequences, with roughly 8.2% occurring once and the leading ten covering 13%. The CDR3 totals 15 residues. Germline CDR1 and CDR2: SGHTA and FQGTGA. Trimming cost V 3 bases and J 6 bases; bases outside gene matches: 8. General study results and limits: Few additional T cells are recruited per seasonal influenza vaccination, authors suggested.

On this clonotype itself: Its cognate antigen is unknown.

V gene TRBV7-3 combines with J gene TRBJ2-1; TRBD2 agrees at 7 bases. Material: PBMCs from blood, obtained around 25 months after vaccination. The TCR comes from a man aged 50-75 years who received an inactivated influenza vaccine. The CDR3 sequence is CASSLGVAGPNEQFF. The CDR3 DNA follows: TGTGCCAGCAGCTTGGGGGTAGCGGGTCCCAATGAGCAGTTCTTC.